The 17 T cell receptor beta chains presented below share a single source sample, sequenced in a study of shared clonotypes between healthy human individuals. Sequencing used immunoSEQ multiplex PCR; TCRdb keeps in-frame clones, though not all of them. This table has 550,000 to 850,000 clones, approximately 77% appearing once. The material sequenced was memory CD4+ T cells sorted from blood. This sample's subset: CD45RA-negative fraction. These receptors all come from a young woman in good health.

The chain uses TRBV7-9 and TRBJ2-1; TRBD2 is a possible D gene (5 bases). The germline V and J ends were trimmed by 5 bases and 0 bases, with 11 bases remaining between them. The germline V gene has CDR1 SEHNR and CDR2 FQNEAQ (reference sequence). The CDR3 loop spans 15 amino acids. For the CDR3, the DNA is TGTGCCAGCAGCCCGAGCGGCAACTCCTACAATGAGCAGTTCTTC. It yields the protein CASSPSGNSYNEQFF.

The chain links TRBV7-9 to TRBJ1-5; 7 positions agree with TRBD1. Germline V gene lookup returns CDR1 SEHNR and CDR2 FQNEAQ (reference sequence). V shed 6 bases and J 1 base; nucleotides not matched to a gene: 9. The length of the CDR3 is 16 residues. For the CDR3, the DNA is TGTGCCAGCAGTTCAACAGGGGCTTCAAGCAATCAGCCCCAGCATTTT. Its translation is CASSSTGASSNQPQHF.

This clone came up once. One end of the junction does not line up with germline, which may come from a read error. This rearrangement joins TRBV11-2 to TRBJ2-1, with a possible D match to TRBD2 (5 bases). Germline lookup yields CDR1 SGHAT and CDR2 FQNNGV. The length of the CDR3 is 13 residues. DNA for the CDR3: TGTGCCAGCAGCCCCGCGGTAGGATCTAGCCGAGTCTTC. Its protein product is CASSPAVGSSRVF.

The chain carries TRBV20-1 and TRBJ1-5; D unclear. The germline gives CDR1 DFQATT, CDR2 SNEGSKA (reference sequence). CDR3 length equals 10 residues. Deletions cut 6 bases from V and 9 bases from J, with 9 bases between. The CDR3 DNA reads TGCAGTGCCCAGTGGGGGCCCCAGCATTTT. It codes for CSAQWGPQHF.

The V gene is TRBV30, the J gene TRBJ1-3; D gene uncertain. The CDR3 is made up of 13 amino acids. Between the trimmed V and J ends, which lost 8 bases and 8 bases, there was a span of 19 bases. From germline, CDR1 is GTSNPN and CDR2 SVGIG (reference sequence). DNA for the CDR3: TGTGCCACCAGGCCCTCGGTGTGGGACACCATATATTTT. Translation gives CATRPSVWDTIYF.

J is TRBJ2-5 and V is TRBV11-3, with D perhaps TRBD1 or TRBD2 (5 bases each). Trimming took off 5 bases at V and 0 bases at J, with 10 bases between the two ends. The CDR3 consists of 14 residues. Per the germline V gene, CDR1 is SGHNT and CDR2 is YENEEA. The CDR3: CASSPGTNQETQYF. The CDR3 DNA follows: TGTGCCAGCAGCCCCGGGACCAACCAAGAGACCCAGTACTTC. Combining the CDR3 with reference TRBV11-3 and TRBJ2-5 gives the whole variable domain EAGVVQSPRYKIIEKKQPVAFWCNPISGHNTLYWYLQNLGQGPELLIRYENEEAVDDSQLPKDRFSAERLKGVDSTLKIQPAELGDSAVYLCASSPGTNQETQYFGPGTRLLVL.

V usage is TRBV28 and J usage is TRBJ1-5; D possibly corresponds to TRBD1 (5 bases). V was clipped by 2 bases and J by 6 bases, with 11 bases between them. The germline CDR1 and CDR2 sequences are MDHEN and SYDVKM. This CDR3 has 14 amino acids. The CDR3 region is CASSLVGGSQPQHF. The CDR3 DNA sequence: TGTGCCAGCAGTTTAGTCGGGGGTAGTCAGCCCCAGCATTTT.

This chain uses TRBV6-5 with TRBJ1-1; possibly TRBD1 for D (6 bases). Trimming pared 6 bases from V and 0 bases from J, leaving 8 bases between. The CDR3 loop spans 13 amino acids. Germline loops: CDR1 MNHEY, CDR2 SVGAGI. The CDR3 DNA follows: TGTGCCAGCAGGGGACATATGAACACTGAAGCTTTCTTT. As protein: CASRGHMNTEAFF.

A note on this clone: Relative to the germline gene, one junction end is altered; a read error may explain this. The chain combines TRBV14 with TRBJ2-7; D uncertain. Germline loops: CDR1 SGHDN, CDR2 FVKESK. This CDR3 spans 11 amino acids. CDR3 in DNA: TGTGTCAGCAGCCAATCCTACGAGCAGTACTTC. The encoded protein is CVSSQSYEQYF. The whole variable domain, filled in from reference TRBV14 and TRBJ2-7, reads EAGVTQFPSHSVIEKGQTVTLRCDPISGHDNLYWYRRVMGKEIKFLLHFVKESKQDESGMPNNRFLAERTGGTYSTLKVQPAELEDSGVYFCVSSQSYEQYFGPGTRLTVT.

This clone was recorded only once. The CDR3 coding sequence is TGTGCCAGCAGAAACACAGGGGGCACTGAAGCTTTCTTT. Translating it yields CASRNTGGTEAFF. The V gene is TRBV28, the J gene TRBJ1-1, with 8 bases aligning to TRBD1. CDR1 and CDR2 from the germline V gene are MDHEN and SYDVKM. The CDR3 totals 13 residues. V dropped 6 bases and J dropped 4; count of bases not matched to a gene: 4.

CDR3 nucleotides: TGTGCCATTACCTCAGACAATGAGCAGTTCTTC. It yields the protein CAITSDNEQFF. The rearrangement joins TRBV6-1 to TRBJ2-1; D not certain. V lost 10 bases, J lost 5 bases, and 9 bases lay in between. Looked up from germline, CDR1 is MNHNS and CDR2 is SASEGT. The CDR3 consists of 11 residues.

This chain joins TRBV4-2 and TRBJ1-5; 12 bases are a match to TRBD1. The CDR3 length is 17 residues. J was trimmed by 3 bases and V by 5 bases; bases with no gene match: 8. Germline assignment: CDR1 LGHNA and CDR2 YNFKEQ. Here the CDR3 DNA reads TGTGCCAGCAGCTTCCTGCCGGGACAGGGGGCCAATCAGCCCCAGCATTTT. Protein product: CASSFLPGQGANQPQHF.

The chain employs TRBV7-7 and TRBJ2-2; TRBD2 is a possible D gene (6 bases). In germline, CDR1 is SSHAT, CDR2 FNYEAQ (reference sequence). The CDR3 spans 16 residues. V was cut by 1 base and J by 3 bases, with 12 bases left in between. The DNA of the CDR3 is TGTGCCAGCAGCTTAGGAGGGCCGGGAGACACCGGGGAGCTGTTTTTT. This translates into CASSLGGPGDTGELFF.

Only a few counts were recorded for this clone. The CDR3 is CASSPTSGRRIQYF. The CDR3 DNA reads TGTGCCAGCTCCCCGACTAGCGGGAGGAGGATCCAGTACTTC. The rearrangement links TRBV18 to TRBJ2-5; 13 nucleotides agree with TRBD2. Per germline, CDR1 KGHSH and CDR2 LQKENI. V shed 6 bases and J 10 bases; nucleotides not matched to a gene: 8. The CDR3 extends over 14 amino acids. The full variable domain, in which reference TRBV18 and TRBJ2-5 provide the parts outside the CDR3, is NAGVMQNPRHLVRRRGQEARLRCSPMKGHSHVYWYRQLPEEGLKFMVYLQKENIIDESGMPKERFSAEFPKEGPSILRIQQVVRGDSAAYFCASSPTSGRRIQYFGPGTRLLVL.

The chain recombines TRBV27 with TRBJ2-2; the D gene could be TRBD1 or TRBD2 (5 bases each). Germline CDR1 MNHEY, CDR2 SMNVEV (reference sequence). The length of the CDR3 is 15 residues. V was trimmed by 2 bases and J by 4 bases, leaving 11 bases between them. The CDR3 DNA sequence: TGTGCCAGCAGTTTAGGGACCCCCCCCACCGGGGAGCTGTTTTTT. Translation gives CASSLGTPPTGELFF.

The chain is built from TRBV5-1 and TRBJ2-2; a weak D match, TRBD1 (5 bases). This CDR3 region has 16 residues. Germline V lookup: CDR1 SGHRS, CDR2 YFSETQ. The V gene lost 0 bases and the J gene lost 6 bases, with 15 bases spanning the gap. The CDR3 loop reads CASSLAYVGEPGELFF. For the CDR3, the DNA is TGCGCCAGCAGCTTGGCTTATGTAGGGGAACCCGGGGAGCTGTTTTTT.

The chain combines TRBV7-8 with TRBJ2-5; the match to TRBD1 covers 7 bases. The ends lost 3 bases at V and 4 bases at J; junction bases unmatched: 5. This CDR3 has 14 amino acids. Per germline, CDR1 SGHVS and CDR2 FQNEAQ. The CDR3: CASSFNRGGETQYF. For the CDR3, the DNA is TGTGCCAGCAGCTTTAACAGGGGCGGAGAGACCCAGTACTTC.